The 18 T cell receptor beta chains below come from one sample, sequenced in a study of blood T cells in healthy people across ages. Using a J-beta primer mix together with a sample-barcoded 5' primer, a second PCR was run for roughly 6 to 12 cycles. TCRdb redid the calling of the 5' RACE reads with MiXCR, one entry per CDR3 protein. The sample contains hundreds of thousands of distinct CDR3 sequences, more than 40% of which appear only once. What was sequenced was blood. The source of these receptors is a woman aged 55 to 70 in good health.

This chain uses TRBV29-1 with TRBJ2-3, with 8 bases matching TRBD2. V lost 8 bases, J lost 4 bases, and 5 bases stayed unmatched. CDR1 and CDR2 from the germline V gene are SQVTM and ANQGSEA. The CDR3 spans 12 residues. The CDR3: CSSRTSSDTQYF. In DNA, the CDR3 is TGCAGCAGCCGGACTAGCTCAGATACGCAGTATTTT.

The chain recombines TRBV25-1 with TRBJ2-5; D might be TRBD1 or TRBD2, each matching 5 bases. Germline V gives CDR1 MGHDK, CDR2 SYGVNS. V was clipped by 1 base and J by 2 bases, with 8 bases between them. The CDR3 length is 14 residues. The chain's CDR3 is CASSEWGRQETQYF. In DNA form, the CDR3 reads TGTGCCAGCAGTGAATGGGGGAGACAAGAGACCCAGTACTTC. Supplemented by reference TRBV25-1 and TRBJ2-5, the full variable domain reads EADIYQTPRYLVIGTGKKITLECSQTMGHDKMYWYQQDPGMELHLIHYSYGVNSTEKGDLSSESTVSRIRTEHFPLTLESARPSHTSQYLCASSEWGRQETQYFGPGTRLLVL.

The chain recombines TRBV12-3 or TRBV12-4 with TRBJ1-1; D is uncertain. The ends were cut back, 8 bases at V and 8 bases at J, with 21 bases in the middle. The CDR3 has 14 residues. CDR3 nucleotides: TGTGCCAGCCTGGTCCAAGGTCAGTTTGGCGAAGCTTTCTTT. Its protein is CASLVQGQFGEAFF.

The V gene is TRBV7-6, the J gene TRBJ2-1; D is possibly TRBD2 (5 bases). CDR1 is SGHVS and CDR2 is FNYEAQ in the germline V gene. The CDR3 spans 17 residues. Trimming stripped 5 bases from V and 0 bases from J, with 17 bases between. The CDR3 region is CASSPSFSTSSYNEQFF. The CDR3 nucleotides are TGTGCCAGCAGCCCCAGCTTTTCCACTAGCTCCTACAATGAGCAGTTCTTC.

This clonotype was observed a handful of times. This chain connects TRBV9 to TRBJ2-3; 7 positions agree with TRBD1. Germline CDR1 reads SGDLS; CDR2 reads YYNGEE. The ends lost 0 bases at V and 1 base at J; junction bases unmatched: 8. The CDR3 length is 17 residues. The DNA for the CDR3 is TGTGCCAGCAGCGTAGCCCCTGGGCAGGGGGGCACAGATACGCAGTATTTT. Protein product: CASSVAPGQGGTDTQYF.

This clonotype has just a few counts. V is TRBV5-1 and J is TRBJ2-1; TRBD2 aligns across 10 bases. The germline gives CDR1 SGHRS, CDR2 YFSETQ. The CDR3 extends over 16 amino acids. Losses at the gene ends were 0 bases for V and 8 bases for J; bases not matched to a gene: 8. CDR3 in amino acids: CASSLDASGSNYEQFF. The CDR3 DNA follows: TGCGCCAGCAGCTTGGACGCTAGCGGGAGTAACTATGAGCAGTTCTTC.

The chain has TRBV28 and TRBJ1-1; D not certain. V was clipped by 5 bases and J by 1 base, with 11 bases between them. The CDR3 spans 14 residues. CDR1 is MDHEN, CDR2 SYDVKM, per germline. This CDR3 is CASSGMTTNTEAFF. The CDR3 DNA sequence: TGTGCCAGCAGTGGGATGACAACGAACACTGAAGCTTTCTTT.

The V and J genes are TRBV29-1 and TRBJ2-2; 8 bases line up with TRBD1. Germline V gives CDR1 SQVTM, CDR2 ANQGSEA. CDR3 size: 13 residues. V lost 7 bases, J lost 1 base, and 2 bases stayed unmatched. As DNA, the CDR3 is TGCAGCGCGGACAGGGAGAACACCGGGGAGCTGTTTTTT. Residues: CSADRENTGELFF.

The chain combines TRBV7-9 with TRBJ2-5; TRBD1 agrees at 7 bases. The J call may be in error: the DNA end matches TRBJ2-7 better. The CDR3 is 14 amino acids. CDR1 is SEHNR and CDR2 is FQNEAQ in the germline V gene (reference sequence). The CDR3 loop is CASSLGGTDYEQYF. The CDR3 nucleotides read TGTGCCAGCAGCTTAGGGGGGACAGATTACGAGCAGTACTTC.

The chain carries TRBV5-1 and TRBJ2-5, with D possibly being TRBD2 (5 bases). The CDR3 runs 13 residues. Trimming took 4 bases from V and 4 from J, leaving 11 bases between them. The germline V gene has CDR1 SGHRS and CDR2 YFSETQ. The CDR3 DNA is TGCGCCAGCAGCAAGGGTGAGGGAGAGACCCAGTACTTC. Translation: CASSKGEGETQYF.

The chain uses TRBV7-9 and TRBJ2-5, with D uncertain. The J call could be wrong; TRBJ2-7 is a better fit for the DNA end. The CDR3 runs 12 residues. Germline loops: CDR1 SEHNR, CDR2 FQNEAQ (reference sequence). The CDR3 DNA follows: TGTGCCAGCAACTTTGGATCTTACGAGCAGTACTTC. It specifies CASNFGSYEQYF.

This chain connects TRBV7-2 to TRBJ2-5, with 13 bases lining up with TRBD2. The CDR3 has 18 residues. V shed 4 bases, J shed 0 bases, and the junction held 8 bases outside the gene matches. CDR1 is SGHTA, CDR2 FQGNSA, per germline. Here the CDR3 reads CASSSSTSGGPYQETQYF. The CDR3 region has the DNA TGTGCCAGCAGCTCTTCGACTAGCGGGGGGCCGTACCAAGAGACCCAGTACTTC.

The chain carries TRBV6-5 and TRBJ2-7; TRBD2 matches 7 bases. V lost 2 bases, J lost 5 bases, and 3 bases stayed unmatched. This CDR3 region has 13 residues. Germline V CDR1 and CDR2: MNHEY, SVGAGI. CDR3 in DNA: TGTGCCAGCAGTTACCGCGGGGGTGACGAGCAGTACTTC. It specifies CASSYRGGDEQYF.

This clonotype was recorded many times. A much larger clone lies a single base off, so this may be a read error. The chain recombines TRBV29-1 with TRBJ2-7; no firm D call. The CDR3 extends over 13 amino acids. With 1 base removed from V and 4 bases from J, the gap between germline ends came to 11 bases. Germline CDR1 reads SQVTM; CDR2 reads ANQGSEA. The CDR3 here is CSVEVATQYEQYF. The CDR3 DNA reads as TGCAGCGTTGAAGTAGCCACCCAATACGAGCAGTACTTC.

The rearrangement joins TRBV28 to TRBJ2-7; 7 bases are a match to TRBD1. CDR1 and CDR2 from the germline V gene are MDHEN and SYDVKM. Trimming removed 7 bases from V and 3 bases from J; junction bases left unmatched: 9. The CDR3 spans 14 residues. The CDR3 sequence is CASTLRDRLYEQYF. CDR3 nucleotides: TGTGCCAGCACCCTCCGGGACAGACTCTACGAGCAGTACTTC.

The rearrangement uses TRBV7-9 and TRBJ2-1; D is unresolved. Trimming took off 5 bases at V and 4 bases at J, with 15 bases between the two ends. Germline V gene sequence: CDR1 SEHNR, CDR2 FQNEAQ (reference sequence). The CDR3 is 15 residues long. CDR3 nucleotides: TGTGCCAGCAGCCTAGGACGGATTTCTTACAATGAGCAGTTCTTC. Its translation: CASSLGRISYNEQFF. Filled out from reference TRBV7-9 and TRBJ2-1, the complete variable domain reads DTGVSQNPRHKITKRGQNVTFRCDPISEHNRLYWYRQTLGQGPEFLTYFQNEAQLEKSRLLSDRFSAERPKGSFSTLEIQRTEQGDSAMYLCASSLGRISYNEQFFGPGTRLTVL.

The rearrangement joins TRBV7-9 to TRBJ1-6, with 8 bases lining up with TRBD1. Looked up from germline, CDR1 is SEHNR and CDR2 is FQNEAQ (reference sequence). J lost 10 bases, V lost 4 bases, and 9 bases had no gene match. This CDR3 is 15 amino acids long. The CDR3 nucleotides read TGTGCCAGCAGCTCACGGACAGGGCTTCGATCACCCCTCCACTTT. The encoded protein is CASSSRTGLRSPLHF.

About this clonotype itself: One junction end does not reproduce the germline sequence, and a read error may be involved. CDR3 in DNA: TGCAGTTCTAGACACTTCTCCTACAATGAGCAGTACTTC. Its translation: CSSRHFSYNEQYF. This rearrangement joins TRBV20-1 to TRBJ2-1; D is unresolved. The tail of the sequence fits TRBJ2-7 better, so the J call may be wrong. Germline V gene sequence: CDR1 DFQATT, CDR2 SNEGSKA (reference sequence). The length of the CDR3 is 13 residues.